This record looks at one TCR beta chain sequence and its context. In this sample, this clone turned up once. The antigen it binds to is not known. The junction differs from germline at one of its ends, possibly a read error. These data are taken from a study of OX40 agonist ivuxolimab in advanced cancers. At the level of the whole study: The costimulatory receptor OX40 (CD134) was targeted by ivuxolimab, a fully human IgG2 agonistic monoclonal antibody. Peripheral TCRbeta sequencing was intended to test whether TCR sequence diversity was altered and clonal T-cell expansion was caused by ivuxolimab. Of the roughly 51 patients in dose escalation, 19 had hepatocellular carcinoma, some 15 had melanoma, 9 had renal cell carcinoma and 9 had head and neck cancer. The monotherapy dose-escalation portion (N ≈ 52 patients) of the phase I ivuxolimab trial is reported in the paper. Three dose-escalation patients achieved partial responses, one with hepatocellular carcinoma and two with cutaneous melanoma. Patients were allowed to have had prior anti-PD-1, anti-PD-L1 or anti-CTLA-4 therapy, and around 41% of the dose-escalation patients had previously received checkpoint inhibitors. Intravenous ivuxolimab was administered to patients every 2 weeks at six dose levels: 0.01, 0.1, 0.3, 1.5, 3 and 10 mg/kg. In the dose-escalation cohort, roughly four fifths of patients were male, and the mean age was roughly 60 years, with a range of 23 to 79.

The trial excluded patients who had a history of autoimmune disease or were on systemic immunosuppression. Peripheral blood for TCR sequencing was drawn from every dose cohort at baseline, at cycle 4 day 1 and at cycle 7 day 1. The samples were taken from a phase I, first-in-human, multicenter, open-label dose-escalation trial of ivuxolimab. Adults with locally advanced or metastatic melanoma, renal cell, hepatocellular, or head and neck squamous cell carcinoma were enrolled in the trial. Before TCR sequencing, CD4+ and CD8+ T cells were separately sorted from peripheral blood. General findings and caveats noted by the study authors: Low levels of normalized T-cell clonal expansion were also seen in some patients who did not respond. At doses of 0.1 to 3.0 mg/kg, clonal expansion of both CD4+ and CD8+ T cells in blood was seen between baseline and week 6. Which antigens the clonally expanded peripheral T cells were specific for was not determined. In partial responders in the 0.1-3.0 mg/kg groups, normalized peripheral clonal expansion was found to be among the lowest, especially among CD8+ T cells. After ivuxolimab, expanded clones were on average more numerous among CD8+ T cells than among CD4+ T cells.

For sequencing of the TCRbeta CDR3 region, genomic DNA was extracted from the sorted cells. The immunoSEQ Assay was used for sequencing of TCRbeta CDR3 regions. Imported from immuneACCESS, the table was reduced by TCRdb to in-frame sequences with V and J called. These copies leave out some clones; in studies compared against another copy, an unresolved V gene accounts for under half, and the cause of the remainder is not known. The sample records about 77,000 clones, over 70% of which are singletons. The top ten constitute around 0.54% of the sample. This receptor was obtained from an adult with an advanced solid tumor such as melanoma, head and neck, liver or kidney cancer. The sample in question was CD4+ or CD8+ T cells sorted from blood, obtained in a trial of the OX40 agonist ivuxolimab.

The DNA sequence is given as TGTGCCAGCAGCCTTGACTTAACTAGCACCGATACGCAGTATTTT. This yields the protein CASSLDLTSTDTQYF. The chain is encoded by TRBV7-2 joined to TRBJ2-3; TRBD2 might be the D gene, on 6 matching bases. Reading from cysteine to phenylalanine, the CDR3 counts 15 amino acids. The retained sequence is limited to the CDR3, 45 bases, with the frame set at the first base. The germline V gene specifies SGHTA as CDR1 and FQGNSA as CDR2.